This TCR beta chain was retrieved from a study of CD8 T cells in Susac syndrome. The T cells that were sequenced for TCR beta were CD8+ and CD4+ cells from blood. Through negative isolation, CD4+ and CD8+ T cells were obtained, while TEMRA cells were enriched using FACS. This clonotype was recorded once. Germline values: CDR1 SGDLS, CDR2 YYNGEE. J gave up 8 bases and V 4 bases, and 13 bases lay outside the gene matches. The CDR3 is 16 residues long. Random hexamers were used to reverse transcribe about 0.45 to 1 ug of RNA. An immunoSEQ multiplex PCR generated amplified TCR beta CDR3 products spanning 54 Vbeta and 13 Jbeta. From the immunoSEQ multiplex PCR reads, TCRdb called clonotypes with MiXCR, one entry per CDR3 protein. This repertoire shows around 200,000 distinct CDR3 sequences, more than 85% found once; its top ten account for around 0.08%.

The V gene is TRBV9, the J gene TRBJ2-1; TRBD2 matches 9 bases. The TCR comes from a human donor with multiple sclerosis. Sequencing used CD4+ T cells from PBMCs. CDR3 in DNA: TGTGCCAGCAGCCTCACGCCGCGGGGGGGCCTCGATGAGCAGTTCTTC. It encodes CASSLTPRGGLDEQFF.